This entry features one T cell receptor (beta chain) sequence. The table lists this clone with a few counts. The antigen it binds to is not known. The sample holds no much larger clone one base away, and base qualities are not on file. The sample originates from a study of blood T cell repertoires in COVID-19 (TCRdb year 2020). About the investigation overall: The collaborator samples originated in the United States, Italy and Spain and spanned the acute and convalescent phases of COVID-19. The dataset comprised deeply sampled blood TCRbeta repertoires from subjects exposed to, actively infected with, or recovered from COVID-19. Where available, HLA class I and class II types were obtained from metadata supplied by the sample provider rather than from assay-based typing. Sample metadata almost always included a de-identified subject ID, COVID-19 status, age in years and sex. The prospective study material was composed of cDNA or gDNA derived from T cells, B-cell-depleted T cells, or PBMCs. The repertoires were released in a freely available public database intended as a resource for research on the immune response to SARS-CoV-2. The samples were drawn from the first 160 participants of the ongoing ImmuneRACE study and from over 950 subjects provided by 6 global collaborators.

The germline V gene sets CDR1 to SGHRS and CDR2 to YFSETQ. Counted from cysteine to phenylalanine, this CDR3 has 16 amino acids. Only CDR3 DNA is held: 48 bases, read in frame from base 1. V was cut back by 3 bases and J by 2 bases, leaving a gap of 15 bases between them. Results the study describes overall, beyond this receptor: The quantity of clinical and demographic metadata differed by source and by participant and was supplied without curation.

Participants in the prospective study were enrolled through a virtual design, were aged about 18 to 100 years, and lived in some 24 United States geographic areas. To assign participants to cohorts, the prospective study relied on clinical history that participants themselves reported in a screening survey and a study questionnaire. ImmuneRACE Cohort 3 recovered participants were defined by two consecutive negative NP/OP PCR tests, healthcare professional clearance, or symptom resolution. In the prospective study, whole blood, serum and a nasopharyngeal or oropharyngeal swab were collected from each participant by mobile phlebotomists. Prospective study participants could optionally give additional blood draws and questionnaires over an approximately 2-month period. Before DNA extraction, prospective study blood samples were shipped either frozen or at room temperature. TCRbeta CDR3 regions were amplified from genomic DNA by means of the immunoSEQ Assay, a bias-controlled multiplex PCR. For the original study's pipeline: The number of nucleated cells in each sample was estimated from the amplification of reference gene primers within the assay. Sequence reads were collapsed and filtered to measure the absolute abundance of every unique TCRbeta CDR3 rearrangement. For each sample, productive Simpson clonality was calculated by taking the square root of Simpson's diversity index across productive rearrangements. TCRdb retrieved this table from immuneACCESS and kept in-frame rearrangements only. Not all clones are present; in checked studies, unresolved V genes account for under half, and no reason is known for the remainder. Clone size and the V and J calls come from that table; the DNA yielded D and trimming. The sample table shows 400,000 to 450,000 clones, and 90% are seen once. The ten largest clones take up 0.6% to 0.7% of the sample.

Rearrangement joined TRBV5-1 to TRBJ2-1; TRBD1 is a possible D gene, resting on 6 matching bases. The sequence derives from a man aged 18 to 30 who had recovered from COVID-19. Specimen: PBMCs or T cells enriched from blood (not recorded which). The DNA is TGCGCCAGCAGCTGGGATAGGGGGAAACCCTACAATGAGCAGTTCTTC. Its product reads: CASSWDRGKPYNEQFF.